Below are 18 T cell receptor beta chains sequenced from a single sample in a study of CD8+ T cells in alopecia areata. Reverse transcription of extracted RNA yielded cDNA, which provided the sequencing template. Sequenced by immunoSEQ multiplex PCR; TCRdb stores in-frame clones only, minus some. The data contain 140,000 or so clones, roughly 46% of them seen just once; the ten biggest clones take up around 1%. The sequences come from CD4+ T cells sorted from blood, collected at week 0. The source is a human donor with alopecia areata.

V usage is TRBV5-6 and J usage is TRBJ2-7; a possible D gene is TRBD2 (5 bases). Germline V gene lookup returns CDR1 SGHDT and CDR2 YYEEEE. This CDR3 contains 15 residues. Trimming removed 3 bases from V and 3 bases from J, with 16 bases in between. The CDR3 region is CASSSLWTSHYEQYF. In nucleotides, the CDR3 is TGTGCCAGCAGCTCCCTCTGGACTTCACACTACGAGCAGTACTTC. Combining the CDR3 with reference TRBV5-6 and TRBJ2-7 gives the whole variable domain DAGVTQSPTHLIKTRGQQVTLRCSPKSGHDTVSWYQQALGQGPQFIFQYYEEEERQRGNFPDRFSGHQFPNYSSELNVNALLLGDSALYLCASSSLWTSHYEQYFGPGTRLTVT.

The chain combines TRBV7-2 with TRBJ2-2; 10 bases agree with TRBD1. The V gene end was trimmed by 4 bases and the J gene end by 6 bases; junction bases not matched to a gene: 8. Germline V CDR1 and CDR2: SGHTA, FQGNSA. The CDR3 has 16 residues. The CDR3 DNA follows: TGTGCCAGCAGCTCCATGGGACAGGGGTTGGCCGGGGAGCTGTTTTTT. Encoded protein: CASSSMGQGLAGELFF.

The DNA for the CDR3 is TGTGCCAGCAGTTACGGGGTGAGGAACACTGAAGCTTTCTTT. It is translated as CASSYGVRNTEAFF. This rearrangement joins TRBV6-5 to TRBJ1-1; D is undetermined. Trimming pared 2 bases from V and 1 base from J, leaving 8 bases between. Germline V gives CDR1 MNHEY, CDR2 SVGAGI. This CDR3 comprises 14 residues.

The chain couples TRBV5-4 to TRBJ2-7; 8 bases are shared with TRBD2. V shed 4 bases, J shed 2 bases, and the junction held 11 bases outside the gene matches. The CDR3 totals 16 residues. The germline gives CDR1 SGHNT, CDR2 YYREEE (reference sequence). In DNA form, the CDR3 reads TGTGCCAGCAGCCTCCGTACTAGCGGCATACCCTACGAGCAGTACTTC. Translation gives CASSLRTSGIPYEQYF. Drawing the rest from reference TRBV5-4 and TRBJ2-7, the complete variable domain is ETGVTQSPTHLIKTRGQQVTLRCSSQSGHNTVSWYQQALGQGPQFIFQYYREEENGRGNFPPRFSGLQFPNYSSELNVNALELDDSALYLCASSLRTSGIPYEQYFGPGTRLTVT.

J is TRBJ2-3 and V is TRBV29-1, with TRBD1 matching over 7 bases. V trimming: 6 bases; J trimming: 2 bases; junction bases outside the gene matches: 2. The germline CDR1 and CDR2 sequences are SQVTM and ANQGSEA. The CDR3 runs to 12 residues. Here the CDR3 reads CSVGTVTDTQYF. CDR3 DNA sequence: TGCAGCGTAGGGACAGTCACAGATACGCAGTATTTT.

This rearrangement joins TRBV7-2 to TRBJ1-1; TRBD1 matches 7 bases. J gave up 12 bases and V 3 bases, and 13 bases lay outside the gene matches. The CDR3 extends over 14 amino acids. In germline, CDR1 is SGHTA, CDR2 FQGNSA. The CDR3 nucleotides read TGTGCCAGCAGCTTCAAACCACGGGACAGTATGACTTTCTTT. It encodes CASSFKPRDSMTFF.

The chain couples TRBV9 to TRBJ2-2, with D unclear. The CDR3 is made up of 14 amino acids. V was trimmed by 0 bases and J by 2 bases, leaving 5 bases between them. Germline assignment: CDR1 SGDLS and CDR2 YYNGEE. CDR3 bases: TGTGCCAGCAGCGTAGAAGGAAACACCGGGGAGCTGTTTTTT. It encodes CASSVEGNTGELFF. Using reference TRBV9 and TRBJ2-2 for the parts outside the CDR3, the full variable domain is DSGVTQTPKHLITATGQRVTLRCSPRSGDLSVYWYQQSLDQGLQFLIQYYNGEERAKGNILERFSAQQFPDLHSELNLSSLELGDSALYFCASSVEGNTGELFFGEGSRLTVL.

The chain combines TRBV4-3 with TRBJ2-6; 7 bases line up with TRBD1. Looked up from germline, CDR1 is LGHNA and CDR2 is YSLEER. The CDR3 contains 21 residues. The V and J ends lost 0 bases and 5 bases, in that order; junction bases with no gene match: 19. The CDR3 DNA sequence: TGCGCCAGCAGCCAAGATTACCTTTCCGGACAGGTCCCCTTACGGGCCAACGTCCTGACTTTC. As protein: CASSQDYLSGQVPLRANVLTF.

The chain recombines TRBV29-1 with TRBJ2-3, with D perhaps TRBD1 (5 bases). CDR1 and CDR2 (germline): SQVTM, ANQGSEA. The CDR3 is made up of 12 amino acids. Trimming took 2 bases from V and 5 from J, leaving 8 bases between them. CDR3 bases: TGCAGCGTTGAACAGGGCCTAGATACGCAGTATTTT. Its translation is CSVEQGLDTQYF.

This chain joins TRBV28 and TRBJ2-3; tentatively, D is TRBD1 or TRBD2 (5 bases each). The CDR3 runs to 14 residues. Germline CDR1 and CDR2: MDHEN and SYDVKM. V lost 6 bases to trimming and J lost 4 bases, with 14 bases between them. CDR3 nucleotides: TGTGCCAGCAGGCGATTCAGGGACGCAGATACGCAGTATTTT. Its translation: CASRRFRDADTQYF.

There are a few counts of this clone. The V gene is TRBV15, the J gene TRBJ1-1; a weak D match, TRBD1 (5 bases). The length of the CDR3 is 17 residues. Deletions cut 0 bases from V and 4 bases from J, with 18 bases between. Germline lookup yields CDR1 LNHNV and CDR2 YYDKDF (reference sequence). The CDR3, as DNA: TGTGCCACCAGCAGAGATAGGGAGGCAGCGGGGCTCACTGAAGCTTTCTTT. Encoded protein: CATSRDREAAGLTEAFF.

This clone was picked up a small number of times. This chain joins TRBV5-1 and TRBJ2-1; 7 positions agree with TRBD2. Germline-derived CDR1 and CDR2 are SGHRS and YFSETQ. V shed 6 bases, J shed 5 bases, and the junction held 8 bases outside the gene matches. This CDR3 is built from 14 residues. CDR3 residues: CASNRREGNNEQFF. The CDR3 DNA is TGCGCCAGCAATCGGAGGGAGGGTAACAATGAGCAGTTCTTC.

This chain joins TRBV28 and TRBJ2-3; D assignment may be TRBD1 or TRBD2 (6 bases each). Germline V lookup: CDR1 MDHEN, CDR2 SYDVKM. The CDR3 spans 15 residues. V dropped 4 bases and J dropped 1 base, with 12 bases sitting between them. This CDR3 is CASSSGGPRTDTQYF. The DNA for the CDR3 is TGTGCCAGCAGTTCTGGGGGGCCCCGCACAGATACGCAGTATTTT.

V and J are TRBV2 and TRBJ1-5, with TRBD1 identical over 9 bases. V gave up 6 bases and J gave up 4 bases; unmatched junction bases: 7. The CDR3 totals 15 residues. Looked up from germline, CDR1 is SNHLY and CDR2 is FYNNEI. The CDR3 DNA reads as TGTGCCAGCAGGAGCTCGGGACAGGGAAATCAGCCCCAGCATTTT. Protein product: CASRSSGQGNQPQHF.

V usage is TRBV7-2 and J usage is TRBJ2-5; D call uncertain. CDR3 length: 15 residues. The germline CDR1 and CDR2 sequences are SGHTA and FQGNSA. The V and J ends lost 5 bases and 4 bases respectively, with 17 bases between them. CDR3 loop: CASSPRSGSRETQYF. The CDR3 coding sequence is TGTGCCAGCAGCCCCCGGTCTGGTAGTCGAGAGACCCAGTACTTC.

This rearrangement joins TRBV21-1 to TRBJ2-3; the D call of TRBD2 is as the table states it, not checked on the DNA. TRBV21-1 is an annotated pseudogene. This CDR3 contains 15 residues. The CDR3 DNA follows: TGTGCCAGCAGCAATAGGATTGCGGGAACAGATACGCAGTATTTT. Its protein is CASSNRIAGTDTQYF.

This CDR3 is CASSQVPMGSEAFF. The CDR3 nucleotides are TGCGCCAGCAGCCAGGTACCCATGGGCTCTGAAGCTTTCTTT. This chain uses TRBV4-1 with TRBJ1-1; the D is unclear. Germline CDR1 and CDR2: MGHRA and YSYEKL. Trimming removed 3 bases from V and 6 bases from J, with 14 bases in between. The length of the CDR3 is 14 residues.

The genes are TRBV9 and TRBJ2-5; 7 bases align to TRBD2. In germline, CDR1 is SGDLS, CDR2 YYNGEE. With V trimmed by 3 bases and J by 1 base, 6 bases remained unmatched. The CDR3 extends over 15 amino acids. Here the CDR3 DNA reads TGTGCCAGCAGCGCCTCACCTAGCGGCCAAGAGACCCAGTACTTC. Amino acid sequence: CASSASPSGQETQYF.